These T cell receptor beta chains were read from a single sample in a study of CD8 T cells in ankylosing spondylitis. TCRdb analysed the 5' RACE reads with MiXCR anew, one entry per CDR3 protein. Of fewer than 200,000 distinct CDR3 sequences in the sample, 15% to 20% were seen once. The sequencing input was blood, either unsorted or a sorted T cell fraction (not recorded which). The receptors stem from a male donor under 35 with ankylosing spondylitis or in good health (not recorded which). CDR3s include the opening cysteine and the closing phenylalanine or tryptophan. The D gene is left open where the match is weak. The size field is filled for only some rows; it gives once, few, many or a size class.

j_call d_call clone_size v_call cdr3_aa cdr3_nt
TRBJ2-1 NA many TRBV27 CASRQGLSPNEQFF TGTGCCAGCAGACAGGGCCTTAGTCCGAATGAGCAGTTCTTC
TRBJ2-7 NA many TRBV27 CASSLSSRYEQYF TGTGCCAGCAGTTTATCTTCCCGCTACGAGCAGTACTTC
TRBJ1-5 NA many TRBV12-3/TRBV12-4 CASSSLGEVVSNQPQHF TGTGCCAGCAGTTCCCTGGGGGAGGTAGTCTCCAATCAGCCCCAGCATTTT
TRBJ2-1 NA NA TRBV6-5 CASRANNEQFF TGTGCCAGCAGAGCTAACAATGAGCAGTTCTTC
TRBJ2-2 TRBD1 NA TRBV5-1 CASSLLGQGALRGGELFF TGCGCCAGCAGCTTATTAGGACAGGGGGCCTTACGTGGCGGGGAGCTGTTTTTT
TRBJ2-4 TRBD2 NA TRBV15 CATSRDERTGLAENIQYF TGTGCCACCAGCAGAGATGAGAGGACGGGACTAGCGGAAAACATTCAGTACTTC
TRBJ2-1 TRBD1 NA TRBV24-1 CATSDQRTGMGYNEQFF TGTGCCACCAGTGATCAACGGACAGGGATGGGGTACAATGAGCAGTTCTTC
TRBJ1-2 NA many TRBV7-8 CASSLASVTGLLKGYTF TGTGCCAGCAGCTTAGCGTCCGTCACAGGCCTTTTGAAAGGCTACACCTTC
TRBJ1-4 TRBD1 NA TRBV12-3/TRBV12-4 CASRDGTGGEKLFF TGTGCCAGCAGAGATGGGACAGGAGGTGAAAAACTGTTTTTT
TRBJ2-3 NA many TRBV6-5 CASGDPADTQYF TGTGCCAGCGGGGACCCAGCAGATACGCAGTATTTT
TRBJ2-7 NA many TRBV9 CASSSPPGGSIYEQYF TGTGCCAGCAGCTCCCCTCCTGGGGGATCAATCTACGAGCAGTACTTC
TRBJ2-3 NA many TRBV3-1 CASSQDLRTQYF TGTGCCAGCAGCCAAGATCTACGGACGCAGTATTTT
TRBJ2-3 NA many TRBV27 CASSLSVRTDTQYF TGTGCCAGCAGTTTAAGTGTACGTACAGATACGCAGTATTTT
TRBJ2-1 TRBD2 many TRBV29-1 CSVEALQAGRNNEQFF TGCAGCGTTGAAGCCCTTCAAGCGGGAAGGAACAATGAGCAGTTCTTC
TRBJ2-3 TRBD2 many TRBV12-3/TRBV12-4 CASSLASGSTDTQYF TGTGCCAGCAGTTTGGCTAGCGGGAGCACAGATACGCAGTATTTT
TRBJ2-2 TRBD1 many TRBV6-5 CASKGAIAGELFF TGTGCCAGCAAGGGGGCCATTGCCGGGGAGCTGTTTTTT
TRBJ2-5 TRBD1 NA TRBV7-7 CASSTGQGGQETQYF TGTGCCAGCAGCACCGGACAGGGTGGGCAAGAGACCCAGTACTTC
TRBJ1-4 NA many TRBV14 CASSQDRLKETNEKLFF TGTGCCAGCAGCCAAGATCGGTTGAAGGAAACGAATGAAAAACTGTTTTTT
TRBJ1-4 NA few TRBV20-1 CSAPGPEATNEKLFF TGCAGTGCTCCCGGGCCCGAAGCAACTAATGAAAAACTGTTTTTT
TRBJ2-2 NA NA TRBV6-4 CASSAGDTGELFF TGTGCCAGCAGTGCGGGAGACACCGGGGAGCTGTTTTTT
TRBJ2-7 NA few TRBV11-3 CASSLDWREQYF TGTGCCAGCAGCTTAGATTGGCGCGAGCAGTACTTC
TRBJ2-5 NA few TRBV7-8 CASSEDRRETQYF TGTGCCAGCAGCGAAGACAGGCGGGAGACCCAGTACTTC
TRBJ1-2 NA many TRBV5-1 CASSLNGYTF TGCGCCAGCAGCTTAAATGGCTACACCTTC
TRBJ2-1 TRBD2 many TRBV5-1 CASSTSGTSSYNEQFF TGCGCCAGCAGCACTAGCGGGACAAGCTCCTACAATGAGCAGTTCTTC
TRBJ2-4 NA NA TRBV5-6 CASSLYTSPGNIQYF TGTGCCAGCAGCTTGTATACTAGCCCCGGAAACATTCAGTACTTC
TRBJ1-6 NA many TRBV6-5 CASSSGSPNSPLHF TGTGCCAGCAGTTCAGGGTCCCCCAATTCACCCCTCCACTTT
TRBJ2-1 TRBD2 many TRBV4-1 CASSRGLADGYNEQFF TGCGCCAGCAGCCGGGGACTAGCGGACGGCTACAATGAGCAGTTCTTC
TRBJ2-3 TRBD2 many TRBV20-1 CSASLGLAGGPWADTQYF TGCAGTGCTAGTCTCGGTCTAGCGGGAGGGCCGTGGGCAGATACGCAGTATTTT
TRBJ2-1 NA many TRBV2 CATRLENEQFF TGTGCCACGCGACTGGAGAATGAGCAGTTCTTC
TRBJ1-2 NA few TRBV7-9 CASSLAASPAHGYTF TGTGCCAGCAGCTTAGCGGCTTCCCCGGCCCATGGCTACACCTTC
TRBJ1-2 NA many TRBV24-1 CATSDGYGYTF TGTGCCACCAGTGACGGCTATGGCTACACCTTC
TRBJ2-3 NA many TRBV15 CATSRPVLGADTQYF TGTGCCACCAGCAGACCTGTACTGGGGGCAGATACGCAGTATTTT
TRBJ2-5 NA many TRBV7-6 CASSLFSVRDGETQYF TGTGCCAGCAGCTTATTTTCGGTCAGGGATGGAGAGACCCAGTACTTC
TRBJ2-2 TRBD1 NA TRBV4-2 CASSQDSGTGRTGELFF TGTGCCAGCAGCCAAGACTCCGGGACAGGGAGGACCGGGGAGCTGTTTTTT